This T cell receptor beta chain was identified in a study of monozygotic twins with inflammatory bowel disease (dated by TCRdb to 2018 to 2020). About the study as a whole: A total of roughly 28 monozygotic twin pairs were included in the full study, comprising nine German pairs (four IBD-concordant, five IBD-discordant) and 19 IBD-discordant Danish pairs. Disease-associated traits were sought mainly through comparisons between IBD patients and their genetically identical healthy co-twins within discordant pairs. Each individual had, on average, about 151 000 unique TCRalpha sequences and 181 000 unique TCRbeta sequences available for analysis.

From each donor, a 2.5 ml peripheral blood sample was drawn into PAXgene tubes and stored at -80 degrees C. Without any T cell sorting, total RNA was extracted from whole blood using the PAXgene blood miRNA kit on an automated QIAcube. Deep TCRalpha and TCRbeta repertoire profiling with unique molecular barcoding was performed on peripheral blood of monozygotic twin pairs concordant or discordant for inflammatory bowel disease. For every twin pair, smoking habits were documented, and each individual was categorised as a current, former or never smoker. CDR1 SGHNT and CDR2 YENEEA are derived from the germline V gene. The CDR3, cysteine through phenylalanine, is 17 amino acids long. The DNA is unrecorded. The method was 5' RACE. For each TCR library, about 4,000 ng of total RNA was used. For each sample, cDNA was synthesized in eight separate reactions using SMARTScribe reverse transcriptase. During cDNA synthesis, template switching was used to introduce unique molecular identifiers that contained a 6-nucleotide sample barcode. Two nested PCRs of about 15 and 9 cycles amplified the TCRalpha and TCRbeta cDNA, and bead purification followed each PCR. Before amplification, the cDNA was both treated with uracil DNA-glycosylase and purified with the QIAquick PCR purification kit. The second PCR added Illumina TruSeq-compatible adapters along with sample-specific barcodes. Library quality and concentration were assessed using TapeStation and Qubit, and roughly 5 ng of each library was pooled. Sequencing of the pooled libraries was done on an Illumina HiSeq2500 single-index Rapid Run using custom sequencing primers and 2 x 100 bp reads. The authors processed their data as follows. PCR and sequencing errors were corrected by UMI-based consensus assembly using MiGEC version 1.2.6. MiXCR version 2.1.1 was used to carry out V(D)J alignment, clonotype assembly and CDR3 extraction. To normalise gene usage, clonotype sharing and MAIT/NKT TCR abundance, the top 1000, 10 000 and 20 000 clonotypes in each sample were analysed. Diversity was computed as the inverse Simpson index with the vegan R package after downsampling to 27 000 UMIs. Paired Mann-Whitney U tests on discordant twin pairs were used, with Benjamini-Hochberg multiple-testing correction. TCRdb reprocessed the reads and provides one entry for every CDR3 protein sequence; no DNA is given. The V and J calls reflect TCRdb's pipeline rather than the authors' work. The table of this sample itemizes about 350,000 distinct CDR3 sequences. The top ten clones comprise around 2% of the sample.

Overall study outcomes, separate from this receptor: Background noise and inter-individual variability may have been introduced into the repertoires by the differing immunosuppressive treatments among patients. IBD patients had lower TCRbeta repertoire diversity, measured by the inverse Simpson index, than their healthy co-twins. Compared with healthy twins, IBD patients shared fewer clonotypes with other individuals, and the difference was most pronounced in patients with signs of disease activity. The results gave no support for a single strong signal or clonotype linked to IBD. The analysis was unable to tell different T cell subtypes apart. Repertoire similarity did not differ between concordant and discordant twins, possibly due to limited statistical power.

Comment on this clonotype: What this receptor recognizes is not known.

Material for sequencing was blood. The V gene is TRBV11-3 and the J gene is TRBJ1-4; the D call of TRBD1 rests on TCRdb alone, since no DNA is present to check it. This clonotype originated in a human donor with ulcerative colitis or Crohn's disease, or a healthy co-twin of an affected twin (not recorded which). This receptor has the CDR3 CASSASDSRLINEKLFF.